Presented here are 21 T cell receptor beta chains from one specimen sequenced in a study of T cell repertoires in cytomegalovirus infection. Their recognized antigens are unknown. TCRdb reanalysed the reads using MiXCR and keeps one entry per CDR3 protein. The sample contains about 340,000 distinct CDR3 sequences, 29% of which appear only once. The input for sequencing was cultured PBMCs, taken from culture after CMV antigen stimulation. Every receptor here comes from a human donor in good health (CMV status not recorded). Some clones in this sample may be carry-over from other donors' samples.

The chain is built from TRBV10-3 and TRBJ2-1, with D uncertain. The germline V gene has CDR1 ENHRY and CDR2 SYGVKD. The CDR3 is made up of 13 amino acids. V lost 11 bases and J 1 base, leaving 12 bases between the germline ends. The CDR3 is CAAVSDSYNEQFF. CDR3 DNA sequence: TGTGCCGCCGTATCTGATTCCTACAATGAGCAGTTCTTC.

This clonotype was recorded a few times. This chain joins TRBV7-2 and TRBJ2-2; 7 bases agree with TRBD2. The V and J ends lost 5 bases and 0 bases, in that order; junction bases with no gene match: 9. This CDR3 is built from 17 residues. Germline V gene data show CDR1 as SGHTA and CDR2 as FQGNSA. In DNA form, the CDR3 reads TGTGCCAGCAGCCCTACTAGCGACATCGCGAACACCGGGGAGCTGTTTTTT. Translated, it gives CASSPTSDIANTGELFF. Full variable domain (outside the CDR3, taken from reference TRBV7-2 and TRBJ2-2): GAGVSQSPSNKVTEKGKDVELRCDPISGHTALYWYRQSLGQGLEFLIYFQGNSAPDKSGLPSDRFSAERTGGSVSTLTIQRTQQEDSAVYLCASSPTSDIANTGELFFGEGSRLTVL.

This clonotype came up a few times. The CDR3 sequence is CASSLGQGVAIYEQYF. CDR3 sequence (DNA): TGTGCCAGCAGTTTGGGACAGGGGGTGGCCATATACGAGCAGTACTTC. The V gene is TRBV12-3 or TRBV12-4, the J gene TRBJ2-7, with 11 bases fitting TRBD1. J gave up 4 bases and V 3 bases, and 8 bases lay outside the gene matches. This CDR3 spans 16 amino acids.

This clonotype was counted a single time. In nucleotides, the CDR3 is TGTGCCAGCAGTTCCGGGACAGACAATGAGCAGTTCTTC. Its translation is CASSSGTDNEQFF. The chain recombines TRBV7-9 with TRBJ2-1; TRBD1 aligns across 7 bases. CDR3 length: 13 residues. Germline CDR1 SEHNR, CDR2 FQNEAQ (reference sequence). The J segment lost 5 bases and the V segment lost 6 bases, leaving 4 bases of the junction unmatched.

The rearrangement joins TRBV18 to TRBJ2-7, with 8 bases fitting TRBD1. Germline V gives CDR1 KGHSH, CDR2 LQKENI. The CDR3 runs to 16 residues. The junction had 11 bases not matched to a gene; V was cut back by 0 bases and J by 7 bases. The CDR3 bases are TGTGCCAGCTCACCACCGGCGCAGGGGACAGGTCAAGAGCAGTACTTC. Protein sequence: CASSPPAQGTGQEQYF.

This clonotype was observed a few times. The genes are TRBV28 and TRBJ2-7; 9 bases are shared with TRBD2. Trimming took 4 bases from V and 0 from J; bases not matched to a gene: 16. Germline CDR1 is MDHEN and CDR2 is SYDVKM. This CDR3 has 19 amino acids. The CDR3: CASSSYENIAGVVSYEQYF. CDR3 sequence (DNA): TGTGCCAGCAGTTCTTACGAGAACATAGCGGGAGTCGTCTCCTACGAGCAGTACTTC. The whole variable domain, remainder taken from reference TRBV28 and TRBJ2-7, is DVKVTQSSRYLVKRTGEKVFLECVQDMDHENMFWYRQDPGLGLRLIYFSYDVKMKEKGDIPEGYSVSREKKERFSLILESASTNQTSMYLCASSSYENIAGVVSYEQYFGPGTRLTVT.

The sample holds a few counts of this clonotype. The CDR3 DNA sequence: TGTGCCAGCAGCTTAACGGGGGGCCTCTACAATGAGCAGTTCTTC. It specifies CASSLTGGLYNEQFF. The chain uses TRBV7-3 and TRBJ2-1, with D possibly called TRBD1 or TRBD2 (6 bases each). CDR1 is SGHTA and CDR2 is FQGTGA in the germline V gene. The CDR3 extends over 15 amino acids. V dropped 0 bases and J dropped 3 bases, with 9 bases sitting between them.

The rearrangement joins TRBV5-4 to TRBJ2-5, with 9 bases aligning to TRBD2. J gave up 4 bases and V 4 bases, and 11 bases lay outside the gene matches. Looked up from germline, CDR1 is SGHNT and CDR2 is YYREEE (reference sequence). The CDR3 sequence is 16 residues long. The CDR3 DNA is TGTGCCAGCAGCACGGCGGGCGGGGGGGCCCTAGAGACCCAGTACTTC. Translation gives CASSTAGGGALETQYF.

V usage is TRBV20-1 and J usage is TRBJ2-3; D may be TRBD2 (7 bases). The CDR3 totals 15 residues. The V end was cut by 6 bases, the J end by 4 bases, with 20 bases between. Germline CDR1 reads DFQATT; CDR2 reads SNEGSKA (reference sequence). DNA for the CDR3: TGCAGTGCCACCAGAAGGGGGGGTGGCTCAGATACGCAGTATTTT. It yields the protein CSATRRGGGSDTQYF.

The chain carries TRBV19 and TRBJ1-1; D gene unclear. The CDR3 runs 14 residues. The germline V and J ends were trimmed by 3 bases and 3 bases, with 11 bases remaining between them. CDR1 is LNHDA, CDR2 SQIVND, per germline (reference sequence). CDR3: CASSIGQAHTEAFF. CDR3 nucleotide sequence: TGTGCCAGTAGTATTGGGCAGGCCCACACTGAAGCTTTCTTT. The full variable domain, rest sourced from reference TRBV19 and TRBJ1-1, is DGGITQSPKYLFRKEGQNVTLSCEQNLNHDAMYWYRQDPGQGLRLIYYSQIVNDFQKGDIAEGYSVSREKKESFPLTVTSAQKNPTAFYLCASSIGQAHTEAFFGQGTRLTVV.

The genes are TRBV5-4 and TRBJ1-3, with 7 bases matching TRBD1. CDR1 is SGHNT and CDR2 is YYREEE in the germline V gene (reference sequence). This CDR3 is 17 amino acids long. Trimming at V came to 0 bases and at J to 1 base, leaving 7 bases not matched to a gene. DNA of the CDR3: TGTGCCAGCAGCTTGGGTGGTAGGGGGCCGTCTGGAAACACCATATATTTT. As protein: CASSLGGRGPSGNTIYF.

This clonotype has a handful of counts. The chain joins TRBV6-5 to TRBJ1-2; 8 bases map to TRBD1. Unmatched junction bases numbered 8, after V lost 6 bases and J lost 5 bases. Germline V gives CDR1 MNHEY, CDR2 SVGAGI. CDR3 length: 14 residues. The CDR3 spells CASSYRQGTYGYTF. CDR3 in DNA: TGTGCCAGCAGCTATAGACAGGGGACTTATGGCTACACCTTC.

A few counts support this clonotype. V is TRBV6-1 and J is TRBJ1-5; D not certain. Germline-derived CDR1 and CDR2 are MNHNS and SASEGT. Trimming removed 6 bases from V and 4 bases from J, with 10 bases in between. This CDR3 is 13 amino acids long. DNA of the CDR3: TGTGCCAGCAGAGCGGACGGTAATCAGCCCCAGCATTTT. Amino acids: CASRADGNQPQHF.

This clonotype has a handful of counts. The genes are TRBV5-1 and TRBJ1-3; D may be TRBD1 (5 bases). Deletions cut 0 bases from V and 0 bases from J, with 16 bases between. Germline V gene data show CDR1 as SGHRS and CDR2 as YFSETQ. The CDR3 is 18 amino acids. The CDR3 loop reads CASSLEGTGFYSGNTIYF. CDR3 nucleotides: TGCGCCAGCAGCTTGGAGGGGACCGGATTTTACTCTGGAAACACCATATATTTT.

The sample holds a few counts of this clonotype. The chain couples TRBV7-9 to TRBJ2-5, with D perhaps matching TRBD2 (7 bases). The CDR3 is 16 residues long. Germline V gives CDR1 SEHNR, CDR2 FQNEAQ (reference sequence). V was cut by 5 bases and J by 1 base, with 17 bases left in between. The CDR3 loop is CASSPGEGEAQETQYF. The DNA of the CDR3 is TGTGCCAGCAGCCCCGGGGAGGGGGAAGCCCAAGAGACCCAGTACTTC.

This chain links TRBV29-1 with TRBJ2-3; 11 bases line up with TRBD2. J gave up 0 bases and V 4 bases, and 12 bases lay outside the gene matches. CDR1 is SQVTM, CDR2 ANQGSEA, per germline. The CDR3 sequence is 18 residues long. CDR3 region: CSVGGGLAVPASTDTQYF. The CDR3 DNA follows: TGCAGCGTTGGGGGGGGACTAGCGGTTCCAGCCAGCACAGATACGCAGTATTTT.

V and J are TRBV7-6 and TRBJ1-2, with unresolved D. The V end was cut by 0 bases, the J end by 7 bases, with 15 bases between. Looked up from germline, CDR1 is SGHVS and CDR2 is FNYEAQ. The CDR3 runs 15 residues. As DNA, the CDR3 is TGTGCCAGCAGCTTAGCTCCCGGACGGACTGCTGGCTACACCTTC. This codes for CASSLAPGRTAGYTF.

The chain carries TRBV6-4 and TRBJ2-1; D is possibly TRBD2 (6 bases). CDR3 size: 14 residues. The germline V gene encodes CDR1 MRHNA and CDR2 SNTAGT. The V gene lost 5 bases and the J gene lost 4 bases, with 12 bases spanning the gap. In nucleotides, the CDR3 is TGTGCCAGCAGTCGGGACTTTAGATACAATGAGCAGTTCTTC. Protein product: CASSRDFRYNEQFF.

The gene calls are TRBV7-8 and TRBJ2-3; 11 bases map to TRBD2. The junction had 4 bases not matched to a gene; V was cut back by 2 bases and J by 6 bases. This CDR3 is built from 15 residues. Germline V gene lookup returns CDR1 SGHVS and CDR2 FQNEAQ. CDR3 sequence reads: CASSLIASGRDTQYF. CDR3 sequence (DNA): TGTGCCAGCAGCTTAATAGCTAGCGGGAGGGATACGCAGTATTTT.

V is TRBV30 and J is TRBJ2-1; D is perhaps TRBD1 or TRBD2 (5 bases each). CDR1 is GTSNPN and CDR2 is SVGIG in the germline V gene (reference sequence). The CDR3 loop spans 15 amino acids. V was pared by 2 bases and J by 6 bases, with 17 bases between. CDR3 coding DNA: TGTGCCTGGAGTCCAGGGACCTCCCCCGCCAATGAGCAGTTCTTC. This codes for CAWSPGTSPANEQFF.

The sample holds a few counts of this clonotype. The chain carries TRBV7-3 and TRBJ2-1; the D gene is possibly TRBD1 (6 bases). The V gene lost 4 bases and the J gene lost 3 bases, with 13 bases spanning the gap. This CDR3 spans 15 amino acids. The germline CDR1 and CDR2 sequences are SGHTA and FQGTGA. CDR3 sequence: CASSSGHLFYNEQFF. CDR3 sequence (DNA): TGTGCCAGCAGCTCGGGACACCTCTTCTACAATGAGCAGTTCTTC.